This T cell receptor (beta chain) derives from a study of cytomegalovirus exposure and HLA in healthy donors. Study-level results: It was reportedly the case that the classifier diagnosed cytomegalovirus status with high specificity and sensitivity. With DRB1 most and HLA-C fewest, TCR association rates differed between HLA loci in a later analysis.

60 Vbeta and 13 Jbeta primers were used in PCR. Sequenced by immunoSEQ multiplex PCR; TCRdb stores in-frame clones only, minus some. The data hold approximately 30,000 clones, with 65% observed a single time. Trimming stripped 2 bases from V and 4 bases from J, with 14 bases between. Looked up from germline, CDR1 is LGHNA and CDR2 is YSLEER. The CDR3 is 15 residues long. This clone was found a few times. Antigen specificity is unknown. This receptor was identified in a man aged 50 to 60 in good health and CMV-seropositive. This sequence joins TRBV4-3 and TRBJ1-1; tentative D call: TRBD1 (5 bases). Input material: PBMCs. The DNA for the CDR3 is TGCGCCAGCAGCCAAAATTTAGCAGGGCCCACTGAAGCTTTCTTT. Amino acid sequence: CASSQNLAGPTEAFF.